The rows below give T cell receptor beta chains drawn from one sample of a study of shared clonotypes between healthy human individuals. Sequencing was performed with immunoSEQ multiplex PCR; in TCRdb, only in-frame clones are kept and a portion is missing. The sample holds around 2,000,000 clones, around 96% seen once. The specimen sequenced was naive CD8+ T cells sorted from blood. All receptors derive from a man between 18 and 29 years old in good health. The CDR3 runs from the conserved cysteine through the conserved F or W. D genes are given only for firm matches. Expanded clones get a size class; other rows say once, few or many, or leave the size out.

V gene,D gene,clone size,J gene,CDR3 DNA,CDR3 protein
TRBV30,-,once,TRBJ1-1,TGTGCCGGGCCGGGAGGGGGCACTGAAGCTTTCTTT,CAGPGGGTEAFF
TRBV10-3,TRBD2,-,TRBJ2-1,TGTGCCATCAGTGAACGGACTAGCGACAATGAGCAGTTCTTC,CAISERTSDNEQFF
TRBV28,-,-,TRBJ2-7,TGTGCCAGCAGCCCAAGGACACTGCTACGGGAGCAGTACTTC,CASSPRTLLREQYF
TRBV9,TRBD1,-,TRBJ1-1,TGTGCCACCCAACAGGGGGTGTGGGACACTGAAGCTTTCTTT,CATQQGVWDTEAFF
TRBV11-2,-,-,TRBJ2-7,TGTGCCAGCAGCTTATACGAGAGCTACGAGCAGTACTTC,CASSLYESYEQYF
TRBV27,TRBD1,-,TRBJ1-2,TGTGCCAGCAGTTTGAGGGCAGGGGGCCTCTATGGCTACACCTTC,CASSLRAGGLYGYTF
TRBV6-5,-,-,TRBJ2-2,TGTGCCAGCACACAGGGATGGAACACCGGGGAGCTGTTTTTT,CASTQGWNTGELFF
TRBV4-1,-,-,TRBJ1-2,TGCGCCAGCAGCCACCCCCGAGGGGGTATAGGAGATGGCTACACCTTC,CASSHPRGGIGDGYTF
TRBV14,TRBD2,once,TRBJ2-7,TGTGCCAGCAGCCAAGGTACTAGCGGATCGACCTACGAGCAGTACTTC,CASSQGTSGSTYEQYF
TRBV15,-,-,TRBJ2-5,TGTGCCACCAGCGGTGGCAGGGGACTAGAGACCCAGTACTTC,CATSGGRGLETQYF
TRBV6-5,-,-,TRBJ1-2,TGTGCCAGCACTGAGACGGGAAACTATGGCTACACCTTC,CASTETGNYGYTF
TRBV18,-,-,TRBJ2-2,TGTGCCAGCTCACCTCTCGCGTTAAACACCGGGGAGCTGTTTTTT,CASSPLALNTGELFF
TRBV5-6,-,-,TRBJ2-5,TGTGCCAGCAGCTTGGAGTCGGCCCAAGAGACCCAGTACTTC,CASSLESAQETQYF
TRBV20-1,TRBD2,-,TRBJ2-7,TGCAGTGCTAGGACTAGCGGGAGGACTACCTTC,CSARTSGRTTF
TRBV2,-,once,TRBJ1-2,TGTGCCAGCACTCCGGGACACCTTAACTATGGCTACACCTTC,CASTPGHLNYGYTF
TRBV9,TRBD1,-,TRBJ1-1,TGTGCCAGCAGCTTAACAGGGGGCTTGGGCACTGAAGCTTTCTTT,CASSLTGGLGTEAFF
TRBV6-4,TRBD2,-,TRBJ2-1,TGTGCCAGCAGTGAGCGAACTAGCGGGTTAGGCTCCTACAATGAGCAGTTCTTC,CASSERTSGLGSYNEQFF
TRBV4-3,-,-,TRBJ2-7,TGCGCCAGCAGCCAAGTAGCGGACTCCTACGAGCAGTACTTC,CASSQVADSYEQYF
TRBV6-1,-,-,TRBJ2-1,TGTGCCAGCAGTGAAGGACTACTAGCAGTTTTCGTCGGTGAGCAGTTCTTC,CASSEGLLAVFVGEQFF
TRBV27,-,-,TRBJ2-7,TGTGCCACTTCCTTAGACAGTGCGCCCTACGAGCAGTACTTC,CATSLDSAPYEQYF